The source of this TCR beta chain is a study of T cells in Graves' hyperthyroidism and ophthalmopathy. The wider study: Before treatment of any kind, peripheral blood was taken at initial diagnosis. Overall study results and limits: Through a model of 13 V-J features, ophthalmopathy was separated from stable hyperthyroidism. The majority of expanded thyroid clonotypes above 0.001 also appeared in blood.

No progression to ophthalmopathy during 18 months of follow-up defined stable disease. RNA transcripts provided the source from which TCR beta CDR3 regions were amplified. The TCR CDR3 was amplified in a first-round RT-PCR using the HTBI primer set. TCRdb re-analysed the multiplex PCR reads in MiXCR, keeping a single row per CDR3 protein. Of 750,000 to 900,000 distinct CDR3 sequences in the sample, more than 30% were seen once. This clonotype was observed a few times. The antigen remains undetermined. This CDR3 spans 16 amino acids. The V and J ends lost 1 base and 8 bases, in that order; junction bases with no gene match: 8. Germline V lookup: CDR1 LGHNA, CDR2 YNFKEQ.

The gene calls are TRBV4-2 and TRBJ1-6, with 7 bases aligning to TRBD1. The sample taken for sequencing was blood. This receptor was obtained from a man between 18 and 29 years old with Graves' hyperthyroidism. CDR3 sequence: CASSQAGGTADSPLHF. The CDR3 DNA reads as TGTGCCAGCAGCCAAGCGGGAGGGACAGCGGATTCACCCCTCCACTTT.